The clone carrying this T cell receptor beta chain has just a few counts. Its antigen is undetermined. V trimming: 8 bases; J trimming: 6 bases; junction bases outside the gene matches: 11. Germline V CDR1 and CDR2: MNHNS, SASEGT. The CDR3 totals 14 residues. This record belongs to a study of post-analysis software for immune sequencing data. Study context: The disease courses covered relapsing-remitting, secondary progressive and progressive-relapsing multiple sclerosis.

Overall study findings and caveats: Patients carried roughly five TRBV segments more frequently than controls did, and TRBV5-6, TRBV5-1 and TRBV20-1 were among them. When compared against controls, multiple sclerosis patients showed significantly lower normalized Chao1 diversity.

Incorporated into the TCR beta cDNA libraries were unique molecular identifiers, which served to reduce PCR and sequencing biases. Each sample of roughly 0.9 to 11 million input T cells yielded roughly 500,000 cDNA molecules, so each molecule approximated one T cell. One entry per CDR3 protein results from TCRdb running MiXCR on the PCR reads. The data contain 650,000 to 850,000 distinct CDR3 sequences, approximately 50% of them singletons. The chain is built from TRBV6-1 and TRBJ2-3; 7 bases match TRBD2. This sequence was found in a girl between 10 and 17 years old with multiple sclerosis. The sample comprised blood. CDR3 DNA: TGTGCCAGCGCCGGCGGGAGAATCTGGGATACGCAGTATTTT. Translating gives CASAGGRIWDTQYF.